This T cell receptor (beta chain) is drawn from a study of cytomegalovirus exposure and HLA in healthy donors. Regarding the study as a whole: The study put under 200 TCR beta chains on its list as cytomegalovirus-associated.

In the case of this clone: As yet, its antigen is unknown.

TCRdb's copy holds only in-frame clones and misses some; the assay was immunoSEQ multiplex PCR. Altogether roughly 63,000 clones are present, around 92% being singletons, with the ten largest covering about 1.2%. The junction had 9 bases not matched to a gene; V was cut back by 6 bases and J by 0 bases. The CDR3 covers 18 residues. Germline V gene data show CDR1 as SEHNR and CDR2 as FQNEAQ (reference sequence). The specimen was PBMCs. The TCR was taken from a woman between 18 and 30 years old in good health and CMV-seronegative. This chain uses TRBV7-9 with TRBJ2-6, with 9 bases lining up with TRBD1. CDR3 sequence (DNA): TGTGCCAGCAGAAATCCGGGACAGGGAAACTCTGGGGCCAACGTCCTGACTTTC. Translation: CASRNPGQGNSGANVLTF.